The 28 T cell receptor beta chains listed next were all sequenced from one sample in a study of diagnostic markers for celiac disease. Using the reads, TCRdb records one entry per CDR3 protein without DNA. The sample holds several thousand distinct CDR3 sequences. Sequences were obtained from either unsorted cells or a sorted T cell fraction (not recorded which). These TCRs come from a human donor. This table probably holds off-target reads from a library built for another chain.

This rearrangement joins TRBV11-2 to TRBJ2-7. Germline V gene sequence: CDR1 SGHAT, CDR2 FQNNGV. The CDR3 length is 12 residues. The CDR3 loop reads CASSQQSYEQYF.

The V call is TRBV5-4, the J call TRBJ2-1; TCRdb's D call, TRBD2, is unchecked because there is no DNA. The CDR3 spans 15 residues. Germline loops: CDR1 SGHNT, CDR2 YYREEE (reference sequence). The CDR3: CASSYSSVSRSEQFF.

The rearrangement uses TRBV15 and TRBJ1-5; no DNA is available, so the TRBD1 call from TCRdb remains unchecked. Germline V gene lookup returns CDR1 LNHNV and CDR2 YYDKDF (reference sequence). The CDR3 has 13 residues. The CDR3 sequence: CATSPSWGEPQHF.

The J gene is TRBJ2-5, the V gene TRBV9; TCRdb calls TRBD1, which cannot be checked without DNA. Germline V gene lookup returns CDR1 SGDLS and CDR2 YYNGEE. The CDR3 has 16 residues. This chain's CDR3 is CASSVGTGQARETQYF.

CDR3: CASSQRYPRSQETQYF. J is TRBJ2-5 and V is TRBV7-9. In germline, CDR1 is SEHNR, CDR2 FQNEAQ (reference sequence). CDR3 size: 16 residues.

The chain is built from TRBV29-1 and TRBJ1-2; TCRdb proposes TRBD1, but this gene call is untestable without DNA. The CDR3 has 15 residues. Germline CDR1 and CDR2: SQVTM and ANQGSEA. The CDR3: CSAALGVQRNYGYTF.

V usage is TRBV27 and J usage is TRBJ2-2. The CDR3 contains 12 residues. Germline values: CDR1 MNHEY, CDR2 SMNVEV (reference sequence). This CDR3 is CASSFLGGELFF.

This chain links TRBV28 with TRBJ1-4; TCRdb calls TRBD1, which cannot be checked without DNA. Looked up from germline, CDR1 is MDHEN and CDR2 is SYDVKM. The CDR3 is made up of 17 amino acids. CDR3 sequence reads: CASSFRQGSGLGEKLFF.

V and J are TRBV2 and TRBJ1-5; no DNA is available, so the TRBD1 call from TCRdb remains unchecked. The germline V gene encodes CDR1 SNHLY and CDR2 FYNNEI. The CDR3 length is 14 residues. The chain's CDR3 is CASRASGVRSLQHF.

According to its frequency, this clonotype is medium-sized. The chain is built from TRBV5-6 and TRBJ1-2. The CDR3 contains 13 residues. Germline CDR1 and CDR2: SGHDT and YYEEEE. CDR3 amino acids: CASSLPGTSGYTF.

This clonotype registers medium-sized by frequency. The chain is built from TRBV3-1 and TRBJ2-1; lacking DNA, the TRBD1 call made by TCRdb goes unchecked. Germline loops: CDR1 LGHDT, CDR2 YNNKEL (reference sequence). The CDR3 extends over 15 amino acids. This chain's CDR3 is CASSQDGGPNNEQFF.

The chain carries TRBV5-1 and TRBJ2-1. Germline CDR1 reads SGHRS; CDR2 reads YFSETQ. The CDR3 extends over 17 amino acids. The CDR3 protein is CASSLTRLPLSYNEQFF. The full variable domain, rest sourced from reference TRBV5-1 and TRBJ2-1, is KAGVTQTPRYLIKTRGQQVTLSCSPISGHRSVSWYQQTPGQGLQFLFEYFSETQRNKGNFPGRFSGRQFSNSRSEMNVSTLELGDSALYLCASSLTRLPLSYNEQFFGPGTRLTVL.

The J gene is TRBJ2-5, the V gene TRBV7-3; TCRdb calls TRBD2, which cannot be checked without DNA. The CDR3 consists of 15 residues. CDR1 is SGHTA, CDR2 FQGTGA, per germline. Here the CDR3 reads CASSLMGHSQETQYF.

J is TRBJ1-2 and V is TRBV2. Per germline, CDR1 SNHLY and CDR2 FYNNEI. The CDR3 has 12 amino acids. The CDR3 spells CASTQGLGGYTF.

The chain combines TRBV2 with TRBJ2-6; TCRdb indicates TRBD1, and absent DNA this call remains unverified. The CDR3 length is 16 residues. Germline assignment: CDR1 SNHLY and CDR2 FYNNEI. Here the CDR3 reads CASSEEGFSGANVLTF.

This chain uses TRBV6-5 with TRBJ1-1; TCRdb outputs TRBD1, but without DNA this stays unchecked. Germline loops: CDR1 MNHEY, CDR2 SVGAGI. This CDR3 contains 14 residues. This CDR3 is CASRKHRGVSEAFF.

This clonotype is identified as medium-sized (0.01 to 0.1%) from frequency. The J gene is TRBJ1-2, the V gene TRBV7-9. The CDR3 has 12 amino acids. Germline values: CDR1 SEHNR, CDR2 FQNEAQ (reference sequence). The CDR3 here is CASSLELGGYTF. Complete variable domain (other parts from reference TRBV7-9 and TRBJ1-2): DTGVSQNPRHKITKRGQNVTFRCDPISEHNRLYWYRQTLGQGPEFLTYFQNEAQLEKSRLLSDRFSAERPKGSFSTLEIQRTEQGDSAMYLCASSLELGGYTFGSGTRLTVV.

This clonotype is identified as medium-sized from frequency. The V and J genes are TRBV28 and TRBJ1-5. Germline V gives CDR1 MDHEN, CDR2 SYDVKM. The CDR3 covers 12 residues. Here the CDR3 reads CASSWGDQPQHF.

Measured by frequency, this clonotype is medium-sized (0.01 to 0.1%). The chain combines TRBV5-1 with TRBJ2-1; without DNA, the TCRdb call of TRBD1 cannot be checked. From germline, CDR1 is SGHRS and CDR2 YFSETQ. CDR3 length equals 15 residues. Here the CDR3 reads CASSLQGSRYNEQFF.

The V call is TRBV7-8, the J call TRBJ2-5. The CDR3 is 14 residues long. Germline lookup yields CDR1 SGHVS and CDR2 FQNEAQ. The CDR3 loop reads CASSLGTAQETQYF.

This clonotype is deemed medium-sized by its frequency. The chain links TRBV30 to TRBJ2-1. The V gene's germline CDR1 is GTSNPN and CDR2 SVGIG (reference sequence). The CDR3 spans 12 residues. Here the CDR3 reads CAWSVSDNEQFF.

The CDR3 loop is CASSWMLSEQFF. This chain connects TRBV7-2 to TRBJ2-1. Germline values: CDR1 SGHTA, CDR2 FQGNSA. This CDR3 has 12 amino acids.

This rearrangement joins TRBV9 to TRBJ1-4; with no DNA, the TCRdb D assignment of TRBD1 cannot be verified. The CDR3 consists of 13 residues. CDR1 is SGDLS and CDR2 is YYNGEE in the germline V gene. This CDR3 is CASSDSGREKLFF.

Its frequency marks this clonotype as medium-sized. The V call is TRBV9, the J call TRBJ2-5; TCRdb indicates TRBD2, and absent DNA this call remains unverified. Germline-derived CDR1 and CDR2 are SGDLS and YYNGEE. The CDR3 spans 17 residues. The CDR3 sequence is CASSAPSFLAGEETQYF. Complete variable domain (other parts from reference TRBV9 and TRBJ2-5): DSGVTQTPKHLITATGQRVTLRCSPRSGDLSVYWYQQSLDQGLQFLIQYYNGEERAKGNILERFSAQQFPDLHSELNLSSLELGDSALYFCASSAPSFLAGEETQYFGPGTRLLVL.

The chain uses TRBV30 and TRBJ2-6; TCRdb's assignment of TRBD1 cannot be checked, as there is no DNA. There are 19 residues in the CDR3. CDR1 and CDR2 from the germline V gene are GTSNPN and SVGIG (reference sequence). CDR3 loop: CAWSADGRGAISGANVLTF. The whole variable domain, filled in from reference TRBV30 and TRBJ2-6, reads SQTIHQWPATLVQPVGSPLSLECTVEGTSNPNLYWYRQAAGRGLQLLFYSVGIGQISSEVPQNLSASRPQDRQFILSSKKLLLSDSGFYLCAWSADGRGAISGANVLTFGAGSRLTVL.

The rearrangement joins TRBV5-6 to TRBJ2-5; TCRdb picks TRBD2, but there is no DNA to check that call. Germline values: CDR1 SGHDT, CDR2 YYEEEE. The CDR3 is 15 amino acids. The CDR3 sequence: CASSFVGGEKETQYF.

This clonotype is classed as large by frequency. The chain links TRBV7-4 to TRBJ2-7; TCRdb calls TRBD1, which cannot be checked without DNA. CDR3 size: 16 residues. Germline CDR1 and CDR2: SGHVT and SQSDAQ. CDR3 sequence reads: CASSFLTGTGTYEQYF.

V and J are TRBV7-8 and TRBJ2-7; TCRdb proposes TRBD2, but this gene call is untestable without DNA. CDR3 length: 14 amino acids. Germline CDR1 SGHVS, CDR2 FQNEAQ. CDR3 loop: CASSQTRSGNEQYF. The full variable domain, its missing parts supplied by reference TRBV7-8 and TRBJ2-7, is GAGVSQSPRYKVAKRGQDVALRCDPISGHVSLFWYQQALGQGPEFLTYFQNEAQLDKSGLPSDRFFAERPEGSVSTLKIQRTQQEDSAVYLCASSQTRSGNEQYFGPGTRLTVT.